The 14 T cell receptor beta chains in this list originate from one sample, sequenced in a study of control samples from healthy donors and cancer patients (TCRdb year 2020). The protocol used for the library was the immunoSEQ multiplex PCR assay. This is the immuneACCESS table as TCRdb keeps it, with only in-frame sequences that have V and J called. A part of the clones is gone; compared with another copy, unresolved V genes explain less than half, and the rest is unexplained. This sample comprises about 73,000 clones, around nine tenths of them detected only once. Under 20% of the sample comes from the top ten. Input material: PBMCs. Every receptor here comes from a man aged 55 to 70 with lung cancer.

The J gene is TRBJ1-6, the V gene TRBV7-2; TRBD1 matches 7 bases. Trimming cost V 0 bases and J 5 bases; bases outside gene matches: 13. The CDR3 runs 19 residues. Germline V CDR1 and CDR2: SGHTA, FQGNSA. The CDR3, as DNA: TGTGCCAGCAGCTTAGCCTTGGGACAGCTTAGGTTCGATAATTCACCCCTCCACTTT. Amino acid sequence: CASSLALGQLRFDNSPLHF. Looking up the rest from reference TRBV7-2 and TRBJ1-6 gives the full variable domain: GAGVSQSPSNKVTEKGKDVELRCDPISGHTALYWYRQSLGQGLEFLIYFQGNSAPDKSGLPSDRFSAERTGGSVSTLTIQRTQQEDSAVYLCASSLALGQLRFDNSPLHFGNGTRLTVT.

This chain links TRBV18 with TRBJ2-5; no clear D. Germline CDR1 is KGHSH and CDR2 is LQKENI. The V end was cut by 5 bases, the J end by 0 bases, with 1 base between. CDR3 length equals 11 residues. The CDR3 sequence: CASSDQETQYF. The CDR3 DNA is TGTGCCAGCTCAGACCAAGAGACCCAGTACTTC.

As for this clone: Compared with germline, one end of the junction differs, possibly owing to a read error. The CDR3 region has the DNA TGTGCCAGCAGCCATAGCCGGGACAGGGATAACTATGGCCACACCTTC. Protein sequence: CASSHSRDRDNYGHTF. The V and J genes are TRBV5-4 and TRBJ1-2; the match to TRBD1 covers 9 bases. This CDR3 region has 16 residues. Germline assignment: CDR1 SGHNT and CDR2 YYREEE (reference sequence).

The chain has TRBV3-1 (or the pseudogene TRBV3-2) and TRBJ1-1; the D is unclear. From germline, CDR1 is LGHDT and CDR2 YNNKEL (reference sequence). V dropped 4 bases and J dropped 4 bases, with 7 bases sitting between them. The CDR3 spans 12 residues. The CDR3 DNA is TGTGCCAGCAGCCTTTCTATCACTGAAGCTTTCTTT. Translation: CASSLSITEAFF.

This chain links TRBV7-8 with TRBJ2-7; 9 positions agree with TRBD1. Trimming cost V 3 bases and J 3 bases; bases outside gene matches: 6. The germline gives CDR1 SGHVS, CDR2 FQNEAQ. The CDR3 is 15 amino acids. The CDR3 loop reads CASSLGTGNFYEQYV. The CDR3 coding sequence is TGTGCCAGCAGCTTGGGGACAGGGAATTTCTACGAGCAGTACGTC.

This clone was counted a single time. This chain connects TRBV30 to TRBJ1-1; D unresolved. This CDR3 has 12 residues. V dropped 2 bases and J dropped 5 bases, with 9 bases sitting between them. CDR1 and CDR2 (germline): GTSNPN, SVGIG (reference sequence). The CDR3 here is CAWSQVKTEAFF. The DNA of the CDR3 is TGTGCCTGGAGTCAGGTAAAGACTGAAGCTTTCTTT.

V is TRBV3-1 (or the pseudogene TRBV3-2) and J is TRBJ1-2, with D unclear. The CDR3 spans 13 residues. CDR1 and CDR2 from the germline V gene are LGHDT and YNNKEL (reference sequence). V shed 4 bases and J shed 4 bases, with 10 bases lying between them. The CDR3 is CASSPSRVYGYTF. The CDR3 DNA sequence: TGTGCCAGCAGCCCTTCGAGGGTCTATGGCTACACCTTC.

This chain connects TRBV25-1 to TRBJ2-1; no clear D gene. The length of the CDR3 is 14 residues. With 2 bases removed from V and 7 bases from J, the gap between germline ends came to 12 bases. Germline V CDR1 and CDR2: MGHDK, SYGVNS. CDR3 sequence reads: CASSEAQSSNEQFF. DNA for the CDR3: TGTGCCAGCAGTGAAGCCCAAAGCTCTAATGAGCAGTTCTTC.

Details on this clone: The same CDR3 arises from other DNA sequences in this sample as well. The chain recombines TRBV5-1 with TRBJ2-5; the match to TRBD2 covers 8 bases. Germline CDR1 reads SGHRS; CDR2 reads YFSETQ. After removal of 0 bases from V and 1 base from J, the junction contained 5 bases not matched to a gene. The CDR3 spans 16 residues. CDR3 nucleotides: TGCGCCAGCAGCTTGGGTGCGGGGGGAGCCCAAGAGACCCAGTACTTC. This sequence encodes CASSLGAGGAQETQYF.

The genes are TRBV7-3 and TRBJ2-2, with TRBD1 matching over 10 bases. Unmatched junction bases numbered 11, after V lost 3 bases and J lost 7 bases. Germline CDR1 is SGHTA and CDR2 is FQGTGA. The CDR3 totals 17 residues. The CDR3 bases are TGTGCCAGCAGCTTCTCACCGGGACAGGGGTTGGGCGGGGAGCTGTTTTTT. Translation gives CASSFSPGQGLGGELFF.

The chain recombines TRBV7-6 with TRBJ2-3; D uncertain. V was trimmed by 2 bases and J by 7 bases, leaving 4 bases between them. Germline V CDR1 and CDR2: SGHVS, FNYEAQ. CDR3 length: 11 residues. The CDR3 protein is CASSLFNTQYF. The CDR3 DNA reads TGTGCCAGCAGCTTATTCAATACGCAGTATTTT.

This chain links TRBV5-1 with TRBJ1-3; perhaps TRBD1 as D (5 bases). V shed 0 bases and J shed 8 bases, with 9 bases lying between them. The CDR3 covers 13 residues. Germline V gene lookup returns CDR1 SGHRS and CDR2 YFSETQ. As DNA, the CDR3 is TGCGCCAGCAGCTTGGTTGGGGGAGACACCATATATTTT. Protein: CASSLVGGDTIYF.

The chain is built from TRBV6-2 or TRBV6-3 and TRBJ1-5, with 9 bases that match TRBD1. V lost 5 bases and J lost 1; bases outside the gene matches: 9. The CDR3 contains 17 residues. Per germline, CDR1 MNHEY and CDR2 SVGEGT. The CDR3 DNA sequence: TGTGCCAGCAGTCCCTTACAGGGGGCCTTGAGCAATCAGCCCCAGCATTTT. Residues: CASSPLQGALSNQPQHF.

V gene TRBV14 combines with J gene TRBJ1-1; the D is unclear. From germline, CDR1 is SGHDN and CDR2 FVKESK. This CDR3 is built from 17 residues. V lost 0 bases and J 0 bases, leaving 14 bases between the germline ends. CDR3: CASSQEALGAMNTEAFF. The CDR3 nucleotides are TGTGCCAGCAGCCAAGAAGCCCTGGGCGCGATGAACACTGAAGCTTTCTTT.